Given below is one T cell receptor (beta chain) in context. What it binds is not known. The source of the sample is a study of OX40 agonist ivuxolimab in advanced cancers. TCRdb keeps only in-frame clones here, not all; method: immunoSEQ multiplex PCR. The sample has 72,000 or so clones, about 90% seen once. The CDR3 covers 16 residues. Germline V lookup: CDR1 MDHEN, CDR2 SYDVKM. With V trimmed by 6 bases and J by 2 bases, 12 bases remained unmatched. Broader study findings: Clones of CD4+ and CD8+ blood T cells grew by week 6 at doses of 0.1 to 3.0 mg/kg.

This sequence was found in an adult with an advanced solid tumor such as melanoma, head and neck, liver or kidney cancer. The source was CD4+ or CD8+ T cells sorted from blood, collected in a trial of the OX40 agonist ivuxolimab. V is TRBV28 and J is TRBJ2-5, with 7 bases identical to TRBD1. The CDR3 is CASRSSRTGDQETQYF. Written as DNA, the CDR3 is TGTGCCAGCAGGAGTTCGAGGACAGGCGATCAAGAGACCCAGTACTTC.